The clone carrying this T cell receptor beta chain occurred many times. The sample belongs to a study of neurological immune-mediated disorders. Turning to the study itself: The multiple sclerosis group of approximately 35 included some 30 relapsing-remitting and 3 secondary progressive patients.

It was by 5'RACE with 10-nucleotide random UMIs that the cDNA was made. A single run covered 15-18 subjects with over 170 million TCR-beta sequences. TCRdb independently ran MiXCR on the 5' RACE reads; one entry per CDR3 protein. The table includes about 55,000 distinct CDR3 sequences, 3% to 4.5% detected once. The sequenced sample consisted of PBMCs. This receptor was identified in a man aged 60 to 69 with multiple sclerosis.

CDR3 in amino acids: CASSPTGVAYNEQFF. Here the CDR3 DNA reads TGTGCCAGCAGCCCTACAGGGGTCGCCTACAATGAGCAGTTCTTC. This chain uses TRBV3-1 with TRBJ2-1; 7 bases agree with TRBD1. The ends lost 4 bases at V and 2 bases at J; junction bases unmatched: 5. This CDR3 has 15 residues. In germline, CDR1 is LGHDT, CDR2 YNNKEL (reference sequence).